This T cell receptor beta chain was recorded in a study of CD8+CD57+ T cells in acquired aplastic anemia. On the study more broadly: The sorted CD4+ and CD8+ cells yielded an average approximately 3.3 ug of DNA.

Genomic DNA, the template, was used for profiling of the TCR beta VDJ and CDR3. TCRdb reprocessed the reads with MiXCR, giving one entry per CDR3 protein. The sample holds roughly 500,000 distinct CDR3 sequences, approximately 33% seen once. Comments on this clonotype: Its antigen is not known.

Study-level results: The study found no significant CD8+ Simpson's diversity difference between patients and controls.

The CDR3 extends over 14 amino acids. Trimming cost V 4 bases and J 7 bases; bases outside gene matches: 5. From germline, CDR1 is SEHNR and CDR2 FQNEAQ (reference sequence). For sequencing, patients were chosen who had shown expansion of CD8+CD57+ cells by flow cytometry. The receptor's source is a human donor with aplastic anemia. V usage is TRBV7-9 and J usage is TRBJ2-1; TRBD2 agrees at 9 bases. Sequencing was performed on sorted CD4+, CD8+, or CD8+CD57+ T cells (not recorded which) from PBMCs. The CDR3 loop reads CASSSSSGSNEQFF. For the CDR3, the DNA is TGTGCCAGCAGCTCAAGTAGCGGGAGTAATGAGCAGTTCTTC.